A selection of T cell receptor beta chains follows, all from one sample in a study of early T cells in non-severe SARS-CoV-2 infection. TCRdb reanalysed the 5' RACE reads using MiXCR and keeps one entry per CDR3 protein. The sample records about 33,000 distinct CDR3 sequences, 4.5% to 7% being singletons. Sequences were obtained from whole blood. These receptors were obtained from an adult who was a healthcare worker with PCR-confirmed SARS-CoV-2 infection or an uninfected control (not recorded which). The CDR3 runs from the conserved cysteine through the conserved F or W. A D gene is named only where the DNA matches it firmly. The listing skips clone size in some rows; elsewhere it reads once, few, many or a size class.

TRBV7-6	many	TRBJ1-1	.	CASSLGGSYTEAFF	TGTGCCAGCAGCTTAGGGGGGAGTTACACTGAAGCTTTCTTT
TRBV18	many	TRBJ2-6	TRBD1	CASSPQGAVSGANVLTF	TGTGCCAGCTCACCGCAGGGGGCAGTTTCTGGGGCCAACGTCCTGACTTTC
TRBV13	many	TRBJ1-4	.	CASSPSWDEKLFF	TGTGCCAGCAGCCCTTCTTGGGATGAAAAACTGTTTTTT
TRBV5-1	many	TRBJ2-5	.	CASSLNSPETQYF	TGCGCCAGCAGCTTGAACAGCCCCGAGACCCAGTACTTC
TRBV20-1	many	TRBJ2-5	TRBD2	CSARASGGKRTQYF	TGCAGTGCTAGGGCCAGCGGGGGCAAGAGAACCCAGTACTTC
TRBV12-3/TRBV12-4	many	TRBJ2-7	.	CASTSPGSLSYEQYF	TGTGCCAGCACCTCCCCAGGGTCCCTCTCCTACGAGCAGTACTTC
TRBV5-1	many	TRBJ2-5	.	CASSLDGRDQETQYF	TGCGCCAGCAGCTTGGATGGCAGGGACCAAGAGACCCAGTACTTC
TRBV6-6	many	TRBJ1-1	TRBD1	CASGGTGGNTEAFF	TGTGCCAGCGGGGGAACAGGGGGCAACACTGAAGCTTTCTTT
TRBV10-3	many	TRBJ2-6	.	CAISDSGSGANVLTF	TGTGCCATCAGTGATTCGGGGTCTGGGGCCAACGTCCTGACTTTC
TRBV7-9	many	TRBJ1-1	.	CASSLGGEFEAFF	TGTGCCAGCAGCTTAGGGGGGGAGTTCGAAGCTTTCTTT
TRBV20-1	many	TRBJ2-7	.	CSADDNAYEQYF	TGCAGTGCTGATGACAATGCCTACGAGCAGTACTTC
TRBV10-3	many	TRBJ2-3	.	CAISERGADTDTQYF	TGTGCCATCAGTGAGCGGGGGGCCGACACAGATACGCAGTATTTT
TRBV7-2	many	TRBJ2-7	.	CASSPNVLGEQYF	TGTGCCAGCAGCCCGAACGTCCTAGGCGAGCAGTACTTC
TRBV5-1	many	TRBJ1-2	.	CASSLEAPGYGYTF	TGCGCCAGCAGCTTGGAGGCGCCTGGCTATGGCTACACCTTC
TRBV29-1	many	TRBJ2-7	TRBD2	CSGLILMGERGAYEQYF	TGCAGCGGACTAATACTTATGGGCGAGCGGGGGGCCTACGAGCAGTACTTC
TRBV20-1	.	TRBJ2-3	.	CSARRSLTDTQYF	TGCAGTGCTCGTCGCTCCCTCACAGATACGCAGTATTTT
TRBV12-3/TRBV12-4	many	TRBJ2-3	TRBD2	CASRPQGRGGLYGTDTQYF	TGTGCCAGCAGGCCCCAAGGGCGGGGGGGCCTCTACGGCACAGATACGCAGTATTTT
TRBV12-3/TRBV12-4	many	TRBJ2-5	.	CASSPQGIPQETQYF	TGTGCCAGCAGCCCCCAGGGGATCCCCCAAGAGACCCAGTACTTC
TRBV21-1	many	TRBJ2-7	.	CASSKKPRGCEQYF	TGTGCCAGCAGCAAAAAACCTAGGGGCTGCGAGCAGTACTTC
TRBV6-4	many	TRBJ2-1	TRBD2	CASSEGGGYNEQFF	TGTGCCAGCAGTGAGGGGGGGGGCTACAATGAGCAGTTCTTC
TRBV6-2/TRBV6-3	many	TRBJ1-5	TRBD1	CASSHGTVGNQPQHF	TGTGCCAGCAGCCACGGGACAGTCGGCAATCAGCCCCAGCATTTT
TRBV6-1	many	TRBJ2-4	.	CASSEAWGTSFIQYF	TGTGCCAGCAGTGAAGCGTGGGGGACATCATTCATTCAGTACTTC
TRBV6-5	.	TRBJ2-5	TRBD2	CASSSLTSGEETQYF	TGTGCCAGCAGTTCCCTGACTAGCGGAGAAGAGACCCAGTACTTC
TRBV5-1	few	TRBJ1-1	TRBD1	CASSAIQGANTEAFF	TGCGCCAGCAGCGCTATACAGGGGGCGAACACTGAAGCTTTCTTT
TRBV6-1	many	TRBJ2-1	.	CASSQAGDSYNEQFF	TGTGCCAGCAGTCAAGCTGGGGACTCCTACAATGAGCAGTTCTTC
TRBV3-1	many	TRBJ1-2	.	CASRQGIGYGYTF	TGTGCCAGCAGACAGGGAATCGGCTATGGCTACACCTTC
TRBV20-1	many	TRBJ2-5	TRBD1	CSARGARQGNQETQYF	TGCAGTGCTAGAGGCGCCAGACAGGGGAACCAAGAGACCCAGTACTTC
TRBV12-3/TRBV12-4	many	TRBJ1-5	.	CASSLRGPQPQHF	TGTGCCAGCAGTTTACGGGGGCCTCAGCCCCAGCATTTT
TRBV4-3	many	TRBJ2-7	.	CASSQTGAPRDEQYF	TGCGCCAGCAGCCAAACTGGGGCCCCCCGCGACGAGCAGTACTTC
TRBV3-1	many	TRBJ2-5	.	CASSQPGGETQYF	TGTGCCAGCAGCCAGCCCGGGGGAGAGACCCAGTACTTC
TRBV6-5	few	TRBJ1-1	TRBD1	CASRQEWDRFNTEAFF	TGTGCCAGCAGACAAGAATGGGACAGATTTAACACTGAAGCTTTCTTT
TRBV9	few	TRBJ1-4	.	CASSVTPGAEKLFF	TGTGCCAGCAGCGTTACCCCGGGAGCAGAAAAACTGTTTTTT
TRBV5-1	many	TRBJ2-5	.	CASSLSEETQYF	TGCGCCAGCAGCTTGAGCGAAGAGACCCAGTACTTC